A selection of T cell receptor beta chains follows, all from one sample in a study of cytotoxic CD8 clonotypes in ibrutinib-treated CLL. Sequencing was performed with immunoSEQ multiplex PCR; in TCRdb, only in-frame clones are kept and a portion is missing. The profile shows some 40,000 clones, approximately 67% of them singletons. The sample consisted of PBMCs, taken at disease progression, from a patient treated with ibrutinib. Receptors were obtained from a human donor with chronic lymphocytic leukemia. The CDR3 runs from the conserved cysteine through the conserved F or W.

j_gene: TRBJ1-2; len: 11; v_gene: TRBV19; CDR3aa: CASIGRSGYTF
j_gene: TRBJ1-5; len: 15; v_gene: TRBV27; CDR3aa: CASSAQGFGNQPQHF
j_gene: TRBJ2-1; len: 15; v_gene: TRBV13; CDR3aa: CASSPSTSGVGEQFF
j_gene: TRBJ2-3; len: 16; v_gene: TRBV6-5; CDR3aa: CASSYPSGGSTDTQYF
j_gene: TRBJ2-3; len: 16; v_gene: TRBV5-4; CDR3aa: CASSLVAVSDTDTQYF
j_gene: TRBJ2-7; len: 14; v_gene: TRBV5-1; CDR3aa: CASSLVGTTYEQYF
j_gene: TRBJ2-2; len: 15; v_gene: TRBV9; CDR3aa: CASSPRGSDPGELFF
j_gene: TRBJ2-4; len: 17; v_gene: TRBV2; CDR3aa: CASSETGQATAKNIQYF
j_gene: TRBJ2-7; len: 17; v_gene: TRBV27; CDR3aa: CASSFRVGATSSYEQYF
j_gene: TRBJ1-1; len: 13; v_gene: TRBV30; CDR3aa: CAGDRRLNTEAFF
j_gene: TRBJ1-2; len: 12; v_gene: TRBV28; CDR3aa: CASSRQAYGYTF
j_gene: TRBJ2-7; len: 13; v_gene: TRBV28; CDR3aa: CASRVTGFHEQYF
j_gene: TRBJ2-7; len: 15; v_gene: TRBV11-2; CDR3aa: CASSPYLGLSYEQYF
j_gene: TRBJ2-4; len: 15; v_gene: TRBV7-8; CDR3aa: CASSPREGVKNIQYF
j_gene: TRBJ1-4; len: 14; v_gene: TRBV18; CDR3aa: CASSPGQGGEKLFF
j_gene: TRBJ2-7; len: 15; v_gene: TRBV5-4; CDR3aa: CASSEAGGLRGEQYF
j_gene: TRBJ2-3; len: 14; v_gene: TRBV6-5; CDR3aa: CASKGGGGTDTQYF
j_gene: TRBJ2-7; len: 15; v_gene: TRBV5-1; CDR3aa: CASSLQTVGPLEQYF
j_gene: TRBJ2-5; len: 15; v_gene: TRBV4-1; CDR3aa: CASSQEGRRQETQYF
j_gene: TRBJ2-7; len: 14; v_gene: TRBV7-2; CDR3aa: CASSLIAGNYEQYF
j_gene: TRBJ1-2; len: 14; v_gene: TRBV4-1; CDR3aa: CASSQEQANYGYTF
j_gene: TRBJ2-1; len: 14; v_gene: TRBV4-3; CDR3aa: CASSQDLRDNEQFF
j_gene: TRBJ1-2; len: 14; v_gene: TRBV5-1; CDR3aa: CASSTGTEVYGYTF
j_gene: TRBJ2-7; len: 16; v_gene: TRBV19; CDR3aa: CASSIGWRGERYEQYF